The 3 T cell receptor beta chains below all came from one sample that was sequenced in a study of T-cell reconstitution after alpha-beta-depleted transplantation in children. This sample's TCRbeta library carried unique molecular identifier barcodes. TCRdb passed the PCR reads through MiXCR, listing each CDR3 protein once. The data contain about 370,000 distinct CDR3 sequences, roughly 21% of them singletons. The sample in question was PBMCs from the stem cell graft donor, obtained from the stem cell graft. These TCRs come from a human donor who donated a stem cell graft to a child with acute myeloid leukemia.

This clonotype was counted ten times or more. The V call is TRBV20-1, the J call TRBJ1-3, with D possibly matching TRBD1 (5 bases). CDR3 size: 15 residues. Germline CDR1 is DFQATT and CDR2 is SNEGSKA (reference sequence). The germline V and J ends were trimmed by 5 bases and 4 bases, with 18 bases remaining between them. As DNA, the CDR3 is TGCAGTGCTCAGTCGACTGCGACAGCGGGAAACACCATATATTTT. Translation gives CSAQSTATAGNTIYF.

The J gene is TRBJ2-7, the V gene TRBV7-6; D remains ambiguous. Germline V gene data show CDR1 as SGHVS and CDR2 as FNYEAQ. The length of the CDR3 is 16 residues. V was trimmed by 2 bases and J by 4 bases, leaving 18 bases between them. CDR3 nucleotides: TGTGCCAGCAGCTTACGGTTTGGGCTAGAGAGGTACGAGCAGTACTTC. As protein: CASSLRFGLERYEQYF. Full variable domain (rest looked up from reference TRBV7-6 and TRBJ2-7): GAGVSQSPRYKVTKRGQDVALRCDPISGHVSLYWYRQALGQGPEFLTYFNYEAQQDKSGLPNDRFSAERPEGSISTLTIQRTEQRDSAMYRCASSLRFGLERYEQYFGPGTRLTVT.

The rearrangement joins TRBV12-3 or TRBV12-4 to TRBJ2-2; 9 bases match TRBD1. The CDR3 sequence is 15 residues long. The V and J ends lost 4 bases and 4 bases, in that order; junction bases with no gene match: 4. The CDR3 DNA reads as TGTGCCAGCAGTTCCGACAGGGGGGTCACCGGGGAGCTGTTTTTT. This gives the protein CASSSDRGVTGELFF.